This entry describes one TCR beta chain. The entry originates in a study of blood T cell repertoires in COVID-19. In the study overall: Sites across the United States, Italy and Spain contributed samples from acute and convalescent COVID-19.

In the source study's methods: The authors estimated nucleated cell counts from reference gene primer amplification. Method: immunoSEQ multiplex PCR; TCRdb's copy keeps in-frame clones and lacks some. The DNA was the basis for D and trimming; V, J and clone size are from that table. The sample lists around 100,000 clones, 75% to 90% occurring once. The receptor's source is a man at least 80 years old with acute or convalescent COVID-19. Sequenced: peripheral blood.

Written as DNA, the CDR3 is TGTGCCAGCAGATCGGGACTAGCGGGAGGAGGGTCAGAGACCCAGTACTTC. Protein product: CASRSGLAGGGSETQYF. The J gene is TRBJ2-5, the V gene TRBV2; 15 nucleotides match TRBD2. The CDR3 has 17 amino acids. CDR1 and CDR2 (germline): SNHLY, FYNNEI. Trimming removed 6 bases from V and 4 bases from J; junction bases left unmatched: 9.